The next 16 T cell receptor beta chains were all read from a single sample in a study of OX40 agonist ivuxolimab in advanced cancers. Sequencing used immunoSEQ multiplex PCR; TCRdb keeps in-frame clones, though not all of them. In the table there are roughly 35,000 clones, approximately 80% of which are singletons. The input for sequencing was CD4+ or CD8+ T cells sorted from blood, taken in a trial of the OX40 agonist ivuxolimab. These receptors were collected from an adult with an advanced solid tumor such as melanoma, head and neck, liver or kidney cancer.

J is TRBJ2-1 and V is TRBV19; TRBD1 is a possible D gene (6 bases). The V gene's germline CDR1 is LNHDA and CDR2 SQIVND (reference sequence). This CDR3 region has 15 residues. With 4 bases removed from V and 9 bases from J, the gap between germline ends came to 19 bases. The CDR3 nucleotides are TGTGCCAGTAGTAACCCGGGACAAAAGACGGGTGAGCAGTTCTTC. Its translation: CASSNPGQKTGEQFF. Full variable domain (missing parts from reference TRBV19 and TRBJ2-1): DGGITQSPKYLFRKEGQNVTLSCEQNLNHDAMYWYRQDPGQGLRLIYYSQIVNDFQKGDIAEGYSVSREKKESFPLTVTSAQKNPTAFYLCASSNPGQKTGEQFFGPGTRLTVL.

The chain employs TRBV7-9 and TRBJ2-6, with unresolved D. The CDR3 is 12 amino acids. Between the trimmed V and J ends, which lost 10 bases and 4 bases, there was a span of 8 bases. Germline CDR1 and CDR2: SEHNR and FQNEAQ (reference sequence). CDR3 residues: CATPSGANVLTF. The CDR3 bases are TGTGCCACCCCCTCCGGGGCCAACGTCCTGACTTTC.

This clone was picked up a small number of times. The chain employs TRBV5-1 and TRBJ1-2; D possibly corresponds to TRBD1 (6 bases). Deletions cut 4 bases from V and 5 bases from J, with 12 bases between. The CDR3 totals 13 residues. Germline V gene lookup returns CDR1 SGHRS and CDR2 YFSETQ. CDR3 DNA: TGCGCCAGCAGCCCCCAAACAGGGTATGGCTACACCTTC. Amino acids: CASSPQTGYGYTF.

This chain connects TRBV7-9 to TRBJ1-5; D is undetermined. Trimming removed 1 base from V and 7 bases from J, with 14 bases in between. Germline CDR1 SEHNR, CDR2 FQNEAQ (reference sequence). The CDR3 loop spans 15 amino acids. This chain's CDR3 is CASSLGGNYGQPQHF. Written as DNA, the CDR3 is TGTGCCAGCAGCTTAGGGGGAAACTACGGCCAGCCCCAGCATTTT.

This chain connects TRBV5-1 to TRBJ2-5; the match to TRBD2 covers 9 bases. The J call may be in error: the DNA end matches TRBJ2-7 better. This CDR3 is built from 16 residues. The V gene's germline CDR1 is SGHRS and CDR2 YFSETQ. The CDR3, as DNA: TGCGCCAGCAGCGCCTCTCAAGCGGGAGGCACCTACGAGCAGTACTTC. Translated, it gives CASSASQAGGTYEQYF.

The chain is built from TRBV7-2 and TRBJ2-1; 8 nucleotides align to TRBD1. V lost 5 bases, J lost 10 bases, and 10 bases stayed unmatched. Germline loops: CDR1 SGHTA, CDR2 FQGNSA. This CDR3 comprises 14 residues. As DNA, the CDR3 is TGTGCCAGCAGCCCCCGGACAGGGCCTAGGGAGCAGTTCTTC. Amino acids: CASSPRTGPREQFF. Drawing the rest from reference TRBV7-2 and TRBJ2-1, the complete variable domain is GAGVSQSPSNKVTEKGKDVELRCDPISGHTALYWYRQSLGQGLEFLIYFQGNSAPDKSGLPSDRFSAERTGGSVSTLTIQRTQQEDSAVYLCASSPRTGPREQFFGPGTRLTVL.

The gene calls are TRBV9 and TRBJ2-1, with D possibly called TRBD1 or TRBD2 (6 bases each). The CDR3 runs to 15 residues. Looked up from germline, CDR1 is SGDLS and CDR2 is YYNGEE. Trimming removed 0 bases from V and 7 bases from J, with 14 bases in between. This CDR3 reads CASSVGGAQENEQFF. The DNA of the CDR3 is TGTGCCAGCAGCGTAGGGGGGGCGCAGGAGAATGAGCAGTTCTTC.

The table lists this clone with a count of one. V is TRBV27 and J is TRBJ2-7, with 8 bases fitting TRBD1. The CDR3 has 16 amino acids. With V trimmed by 6 bases and J by 2 bases, 12 bases remained unmatched. The germline V gene has CDR1 MNHEY and CDR2 SMNVEV (reference sequence). CDR3 residues: CASSPLGGQAPYEQYF. CDR3 DNA: TGTGCCAGCAGCCCCCTGGGGGGACAGGCTCCCTACGAGCAGTACTTC.

By share, this clone ranks as medium-sized. The chain links TRBV7-8 to TRBJ2-7, with D perhaps TRBD1 or TRBD2 (5 bases each). CDR1 and CDR2 (germline): SGHVS, FQNEAQ. This CDR3 spans 13 amino acids. V lost 6 bases and J 4 bases, leaving 13 bases between the germline ends. The CDR3 loop is CASRVGTAYEQYF. The CDR3 coding sequence is TGTGCCAGCAGGGTGGGGACCGCTTACGAGCAGTACTTC.

The rearrangement joins TRBV28 to TRBJ2-7; 9 nucleotides match TRBD1. The CDR3 covers 14 residues. CDR1 and CDR2 (germline): MDHEN, SYDVKM. V lost 6 bases, J lost 5 bases, and 8 bases stayed unmatched. The CDR3 reads CASRTTGGRDEQYF. CDR3 DNA sequence: TGTGCCAGCAGAACTACAGGGGGCAGGGACGAGCAGTACTTC.

This chain connects TRBV14 to TRBJ2-7; possible D gene TRBD1, 7 bases. The V end was cut by 4 bases, the J end by 1 base, with 14 bases between. CDR1 is SGHDN and CDR2 is FVKESK in the germline V gene. The length of the CDR3 is 15 residues. CDR3 nucleotide sequence: TGTGCCAGCAGCCTCCTGGGGGGACAGTCCTACGAGCAGTACTTC. It translates to CASSLLGGQSYEQYF.

The rearrangement joins TRBV7-3 to TRBJ1-5; D is unresolved. Germline loops: CDR1 SGHTA, CDR2 FQGTGA. This CDR3 has 17 residues. V was shortened by 4 bases and J by 0 bases, with 16 bases between the two germline ends. CDR3 bases: TGTGCCAGCAGCTCGTCATCTCCGATATATAGCAATCAGCCCCAGCATTTT. It translates to CASSSSSPIYSNQPQHF.

V gene TRBV7-9 combines with J gene TRBJ1-4, with 7 positions matching TRBD1. Per germline, CDR1 SEHNR and CDR2 FQNEAQ (reference sequence). Germline trimming cut 5 bases from V and 5 bases from J; bases unmatched to any gene: 8. This CDR3 has 15 amino acids. Here the CDR3 reads CASSDRDSENEKLFF. DNA for the CDR3: TGTGCCAGCAGCGATCGGGACAGTGAAAATGAAAAACTGTTTTTT.

V usage is TRBV29-1 and J usage is TRBJ2-1; 10 nucleotides match TRBD2. Germline-derived CDR1 and CDR2 are SQVTM and ANQGSEA. This CDR3 contains 13 residues. The ends lost 7 bases at V and 8 bases at J; junction bases unmatched: 8. The CDR3 bases are TGCAGCGCCGCCGGGACTAGCGCGTATGAGCAGTTCTTC. It translates to CSAAGTSAYEQFF.

The V call is TRBV18, the J call TRBJ1-6, with D possibly TRBD1 on 5 matching bases. The CDR3 length is 14 residues. The germline CDR1 and CDR2 sequences are KGHSH and LQKENI. V was shortened by 4 bases and J by 10 bases, with 14 bases between the two germline ends. The CDR3 DNA is TGTGCCAGCTCACTAGGGAGAGGGGACTCACCCCTCCACTTT. Translating gives CASSLGRGDSPLHF.

V is TRBV5-4 and J is TRBJ2-5; the D gene is possibly TRBD2 (6 bases). The ends were cut back, 4 bases at V and 4 bases at J, with 17 bases in the middle. This CDR3 contains 15 residues. Germline V gives CDR1 SGHNT, CDR2 YYREEE (reference sequence). The chain's CDR3 is CASSPPAQEGETQYF. The CDR3 DNA is TGTGCCAGCAGCCCCCCGGCGCAGGAGGGAGAGACCCAGTACTTC.